Below, 32 T cell receptor beta chains from the same sample are listed, as sequenced in a study of blood T cell repertoires in COVID-19. TCRdb's table, derived via immunoSEQ multiplex PCR, lists solely in-frame clones and lacks some. This sample has around 210,000 clones, with 70% to 90% found just once. The sequenced sample was peripheral blood. These receptors were obtained from a man between 50 and 59 years old with COVID-19, enrolled during active disease.

The count of this clone is one. The chain employs TRBV5-1 and TRBJ2-7; the match to TRBD2 covers 9 bases. This CDR3 comprises 14 residues. CDR1 is SGHRS, CDR2 YFSETQ, per germline. V was clipped by 8 bases and J by 2 bases; unmatched bases: 8. For the CDR3, the DNA is TGCGCCAGTGCGTATAGCGGGGGTCCCTACGAGCAGTACTTC. It encodes CASAYSGGPYEQYF.

The chain joins TRBV18 to TRBJ2-3; 8 nucleotides match TRBD2. The junction had 8 bases not matched to a gene; V was cut back by 2 bases and J by 4 bases. The CDR3 covers 16 residues. Germline V gives CDR1 KGHSH, CDR2 LQKENI. The CDR3 sequence: CASSPFRSGSSDTQYF. CDR3 bases: TGTGCCAGCTCACCATTCCGGAGCGGGAGCTCAGATACGCAGTATTTT.

This clone came up many times. The gene calls are TRBV2 and TRBJ2-1; D is possibly TRBD2 (5 bases). The CDR3 covers 16 residues. Trimming took off 1 base at V and 9 bases at J, with 19 bases between the two ends. The germline gives CDR1 SNHLY, CDR2 FYNNEI. In nucleotides, the CDR3 is TGTGCCAGCAGTGAAGACGGGATGGGCATTAGGTTTGAGCAGTTCTTC. Its protein product is CASSEDGMGIRFEQFF.

This clone was seen only a few times. The gene calls are TRBV5-4 and TRBJ2-3, with TRBD2 matching 15 bases. Per germline, CDR1 SGHNT and CDR2 YYREEE (reference sequence). Trimming took 3 bases from V and 2 from J; bases not matched to a gene: 4. This CDR3 is built from 17 residues. The CDR3 coding sequence is TGTGCCAGCAGCTGGGGACTAGCGGGGGGCCTCACAGATACGCAGTATTTT. Encoded protein: CASSWGLAGGLTDTQYF.

This clone showed up just a few times. The J gene is TRBJ1-6, the V gene TRBV3-1 (or the pseudogene TRBV3-2), with D possibly TRBD1 on 6 matching bases. The CDR3 loop spans 12 amino acids. The germline CDR1 and CDR2 sequences are LGHDT and YNNKEL (reference sequence). The ends were cut back, 9 bases at V and 10 bases at J, with 13 bases in the middle. CDR3 in amino acids: CASGGQNSPLHF. CDR3 bases: TGTGCCAGTGGCGGACAGAACTCACCCCTCCACTTT.

V usage is TRBV5-5 and J usage is TRBJ2-7, with D maybe TRBD1 (5 bases). The CDR3 runs 16 residues. Germline V lookup: CDR1 SGHKS, CDR2 YYEKEE (reference sequence). Deletions cut 2 bases from V and 0 bases from J, with 15 bases between. The CDR3 spells CASSFQPGPFSYEQYF. The CDR3 nucleotides read TGTGCCAGCAGCTTCCAGCCAGGGCCCTTCTCCTACGAGCAGTACTTC.

V is TRBV6-2 or TRBV6-3 and J is TRBJ2-7; perhaps TRBD2 as D (5 bases). Germline-derived CDR1 and CDR2 are MNHEY and SVGEGT. This CDR3 contains 15 residues. V lost 5 bases and J lost 3, with 17 bases in between. CDR3: CASSRWTPWDYEQYF. The CDR3 coding sequence is TGTGCCAGCAGTAGGTGGACTCCTTGGGACTACGAGCAGTACTTC.

This chain links TRBV5-1 with TRBJ1-1; 7 bases agree with TRBD1. Germline V gives CDR1 SGHRS, CDR2 YFSETQ. CDR3 length: 15 amino acids. V lost 0 bases and J lost 1; bases outside the gene matches: 3. The CDR3 is CASSLGGQRNTEAFF. The CDR3 bases are TGCGCCAGCAGCTTGGGGGGACAGAGGAACACTGAAGCTTTCTTT. The entire variable domain, with the rest obtained from reference TRBV5-1 and TRBJ1-1, is as follows: KAGVTQTPRYLIKTRGQQVTLSCSPISGHRSVSWYQQTPGQGLQFLFEYFSETQRNKGNFPGRFSGRQFSNSRSEMNVSTLELGDSALYLCASSLGGQRNTEAFFGQGTRLTVV.

The genes are TRBV29-1 and TRBJ2-1; the D gene is possibly TRBD1 (5 bases). The CDR3 spans 12 residues. CDR1 is SQVTM and CDR2 is ANQGSEA in the germline V gene. With 4 bases removed from V and 10 bases from J, the gap between germline ends came to 14 bases. The CDR3 DNA follows: TGCAGCGTTGGCCCAGGGCTAGGGGAGCAGTTCTTC. Encoded protein: CSVGPGLGEQFF.

The V call is TRBV30, the J call TRBJ1-2; TRBD1 might be the D (6 bases). V gave up 2 bases and J gave up 4 bases, with 14 bases separating them. The germline gives CDR1 GTSNPN, CDR2 SVGIG (reference sequence). The CDR3 spans 14 residues. This chain's CDR3 is CAWSKSLQGYGYTF. CDR3 DNA: TGTGCCTGGAGTAAATCCTTACAGGGCTATGGCTACACCTTC.

The gene calls are TRBV3-1 (or the pseudogene TRBV3-2) and TRBJ1-2; no definite D call. The germline CDR1 and CDR2 sequences are LGHDT and YNNKEL (reference sequence). The V and J ends lost 0 bases and 7 bases respectively, with 12 bases between them. CDR3 size: 14 residues. CDR3 sequence: CASSQEQTGSGYTF. The CDR3 DNA reads TGTGCCAGCAGCCAAGAACAGACCGGGAGTGGCTACACCTTC.

This chain joins TRBV11-2 and TRBJ2-7; 7 bases match TRBD2. V dropped 0 bases and J dropped 0; count of bases not matched to a gene: 2. CDR3 size: 15 residues. CDR1 is SGHAT, CDR2 FQNNGV, per germline. The CDR3 DNA follows: TGTGCCAGCAGCTTAGACCGGGACTACTCCTACGAGCAGTACTTC. As protein: CASSLDRDYSYEQYF.

This rearrangement joins TRBV6-5 to TRBJ2-1; a possible D gene is TRBD1 (6 bases). Germline CDR1 MNHEY, CDR2 SVGAGI. This CDR3 region has 13 residues. With 4 bases removed from V and 7 bases from J, the gap between germline ends came to 11 bases. The CDR3 DNA sequence: TGTGCCAGCAGTTTACAGGACAGAAATGAGCAGTTCTTC. Translation gives CASSLQDRNEQFF.

V and J are TRBV6-6 and TRBJ2-2; 9 bases are shared with TRBD1. The CDR3 totals 20 residues. After removal of 5 bases from V and 6 bases from J, the junction contained 22 bases not matched to a gene. Per the germline V gene, CDR1 is MNHNY and CDR2 is SVGAGI (reference sequence). The CDR3 reads CASSPQGDREGPTEAGELFF. CDR3 DNA: TGTGCCAGCAGTCCTCAGGGGGACAGGGAAGGGCCTACGGAAGCCGGGGAGCTGTTTTTT.

The gene calls are TRBV5-1 and TRBJ2-5; D gene unclear. CDR1 is SGHRS and CDR2 is YFSETQ in the germline V gene. The CDR3 has 14 residues. Trimming cost V 3 bases and J 4 bases, with 13 bases left between them. This chain's CDR3 is CASSSTPYGETQYF. CDR3 DNA sequence: TGCGCCAGCAGCTCAACCCCCTACGGAGAGACCCAGTACTTC.

The chain couples TRBV5-6 to TRBJ1-1; D ambiguous. From germline, CDR1 is SGHDT and CDR2 YYEEEE. The CDR3 runs 13 residues. The germline V and J ends were trimmed by 1 base and 5 bases, with 9 bases remaining between them. CDR3 region: CASSLYTGTEAFF. The CDR3 DNA sequence: TGTGCCAGCAGCTTGTACACGGGGACTGAAGCTTTCTTT.

This chain uses TRBV7-2 with TRBJ1-1; 7 bases match TRBD1. Germline V gene sequence: CDR1 SGHTA, CDR2 FQGNSA. The CDR3 is 17 residues long. J gave up 2 bases and V 2 bases, and 11 bases lay outside the gene matches. The CDR3 bases are TGTGCCAGCAGCTTAAATTTAGTGGGACAGCCTAACACTGAAGCTTTCTTT. This gives the protein CASSLNLVGQPNTEAFF.

This rearrangement joins TRBV12-5 to TRBJ2-1; 9 bases fit TRBD2. CDR1 is LGHNT, CDR2 FRNRAP, per germline. The V segment lost 1 base and the J segment 8 bases; nucleotides outside the gene matches: 0. This CDR3 spans 13 amino acids. CDR3 loop: CASGLGLADEQFF. The CDR3 DNA sequence: TGTGCTAGTGGTTTGGGACTAGCGGATGAGCAGTTCTTC.

This clone has just one count. V is TRBV5-4 and J is TRBJ2-2; D is perhaps TRBD1 (6 bases). Germline values: CDR1 SGHNT, CDR2 YYREEE (reference sequence). Trimming stripped 6 bases from V and 6 bases from J, with 12 bases between. CDR3 length: 13 residues. The CDR3 protein is CASTRPGAGELFF. CDR3 bases: TGTGCCAGCACCCGACCAGGGGCCGGGGAGCTGTTTTTT. The full variable domain, rest sourced from reference TRBV5-4 and TRBJ2-2, is ETGVTQSPTHLIKTRGQQVTLRCSSQSGHNTVSWYQQALGQGPQFIFQYYREEENGRGNFPPRFSGLQFPNYSSELNVNALELDDSALYLCASTRPGAGELFFGEGSRLTVL.

The chain's CDR3 is CASSLDRGASYEQYF. CDR3 sequence (DNA): TGTGCCAGTAGTCTCGACAGGGGAGCTTCCTACGAGCAGTACTTC. V usage is TRBV19 and J usage is TRBJ2-7; 8 bases agree with TRBD1. The germline V gene encodes CDR1 LNHDA and CDR2 SQIVND (reference sequence). The CDR3 covers 15 residues. With V trimmed by 5 bases and J by 1 base, 7 bases remained unmatched.

V is TRBV5-1 and J is TRBJ2-1, with a tentative D call TRBD1 (6 bases). Germline CDR1 is SGHRS and CDR2 is YFSETQ. The V gene lost 0 bases and the J gene lost 7 bases, with 11 bases spanning the gap. This CDR3 comprises 14 residues. CDR3 bases: TGCGCCAGCAGCTTGGAACAGGGAGTGAATGAGCAGTTCTTC. Protein sequence: CASSLEQGVNEQFF.

The chain employs TRBV7-2 and TRBJ2-3; 8 bases agree with TRBD1. This CDR3 contains 16 residues. The junction had 6 bases not matched to a gene; V was cut back by 1 base and J by 3 bases. Per germline, CDR1 SGHTA and CDR2 FQGNSA. The CDR3 reads CASSLGSRGRTDTQYF. CDR3 sequence (DNA): TGTGCCAGCAGCTTAGGGTCCAGGGGGCGTACAGATACGCAGTATTTT.

The V and J genes are TRBV5-1 and TRBJ1-2, with D uncertain. Looked up from germline, CDR1 is SGHRS and CDR2 is YFSETQ. CDR3 size: 13 residues. The ends were cut back, 3 bases at V and 2 bases at J, with 8 bases in the middle. The CDR3 sequence: CASSSTVNYGYTF. Written as DNA, the CDR3 is TGCGCCAGCAGCTCCACAGTGAACTATGGCTACACCTTC. Based on the CDR3 plus reference TRBV5-1 and TRBJ1-2, the full variable domain is KAGVTQTPRYLIKTRGQQVTLSCSPISGHRSVSWYQQTPGQGLQFLFEYFSETQRNKGNFPGRFSGRQFSNSRSEMNVSTLELGDSALYLCASSSTVNYGYTFGSGTRLTVV.

V usage is TRBV6-6 and J usage is TRBJ2-4, with 16 bases matching TRBD2. V dropped 6 bases and J dropped 12; count of bases not matched to a gene: 8. The length of the CDR3 is 15 residues. In germline, CDR1 is MNHNY, CDR2 SVGAGI (reference sequence). The CDR3 bases are TGTGCCAGCAGGTCCGGGACTAGCGGGGGGGACTCTCAGTACTTC. This codes for CASRSGTSGGDSQYF.

The V and J genes are TRBV7-3 and TRBJ1-4, with unresolved D. Trimming left V 2 bases short and J 0 bases short, with 7 bases between. There are 15 residues in the CDR3. Looked up from germline, CDR1 is SGHTA and CDR2 is FQGTGA. The CDR3: CASSLVAATNEKLFF. Written as DNA, the CDR3 is TGTGCCAGCAGCTTAGTCGCAGCAACTAATGAAAAACTGTTTTTT.

V usage is TRBV19 and J usage is TRBJ2-7, with TRBD1 matching 7 bases. The CDR3 consists of 15 residues. Per the germline V gene, CDR1 is LNHDA and CDR2 is SQIVND (reference sequence). The junction had 6 bases not matched to a gene; V was cut back by 1 base and J by 3 bases. In nucleotides, the CDR3 is TGTGCCAGTAGTATAGGACAGGGCTCAGTCTACGAGCAGTACTTC. It codes for CASSIGQGSVYEQYF.

V and J are TRBV6-9 and TRBJ1-1; D may be TRBD1 (5 bases). The CDR3 is 14 residues long. Deletions cut 8 bases from V and 1 base from J, with 14 bases between. Germline CDR1 is MNHGY and CDR2 is SVAAGI. CDR3 loop: CASPSGAENTEAFF. The CDR3 DNA reads as TGTGCCAGCCCCTCTGGGGCTGAGAACACTGAAGCTTTCTTT.

The V call is TRBV28, the J call TRBJ1-1, with 7 bases matching TRBD1. Losses at the gene ends were 7 bases for V and 8 bases for J; bases not matched to a gene: 19. Germline V gives CDR1 MDHEN, CDR2 SYDVKM. The CDR3 runs to 16 residues. The CDR3 DNA reads TGTGCCAGCACCTTAGAGGGGGCGAGGTCTGGGACAGAAGCTTTCTTT. Translation: CASTLEGARSGTEAFF.

This chain connects TRBV15 to TRBJ1-1; possible D gene TRBD1, 6 bases. Per germline, CDR1 LNHNV and CDR2 YYDKDF (reference sequence). The ends were cut back, 0 bases at V and 2 bases at J, with 10 bases in the middle. The CDR3 spans 15 residues. CDR3 sequence (DNA): TGTGCCACCAGCAGAGATAGGGGGGGAAACACTGAAGCTTTCTTT. It specifies CATSRDRGGNTEAFF. Based on the CDR3 plus reference TRBV15 and TRBJ1-1, the full variable domain is DAMVIQNPRYQVTQFGKPVTLSCSQTLNHNVMYWYQQKSSQAPKLLFHYYDKDFNNEADTPDNFQSRRPNTSFCFLDIRSPGLGDTAMYLCATSRDRGGNTEAFFGQGTRLTVV.

The chain is built from TRBV6-6 and TRBJ2-2, with D uncertain. V lost 6 bases to trimming and J lost 8 bases, with 7 bases between them. From germline, CDR1 is MNHNY and CDR2 SVGAGI (reference sequence). CDR3 length: 11 residues. The CDR3 region is CASSQLGELFF. In DNA, the CDR3 is TGTGCCAGCAGCCAACTAGGGGAGCTGTTTTTT.

The chain employs TRBV6-5 and TRBJ1-5, with TRBD1 matching over 7 bases. V was clipped by 6 bases and J by 9 bases; unmatched bases: 11. The germline V gene has CDR1 MNHEY and CDR2 SVGAGI. This CDR3 is 14 amino acids long. Written as DNA, the CDR3 is TGTGCCAGCAGCATAAACAGGGGTCAGGGGCCCCAGCATTTT. The encoded protein is CASSINRGQGPQHF.

The chain couples TRBV4-1 to TRBJ2-7; a weak D match, TRBD1 (6 bases). CDR3 length equals 12 residues. With 3 bases removed from V and 8 bases from J, the gap between germline ends came to 11 bases. Germline assignment: CDR1 MGHRA and CDR2 YSYEKL. The chain's CDR3 is CASSQIQGKQYF. CDR3 bases: TGCGCCAGCAGCCAGATTCAGGGGAAGCAGTACTTC.